Listed below are T cell receptor beta chains from one sample, sequenced in a study of cytomegalovirus exposure and HLA in healthy donors. Clones were read by immunoSEQ multiplex PCR, and TCRdb kept only the in-frame ones, dropping some. The table has about 92,000 clones, approximately 71% seen once. The material sequenced was PBMCs. The receptors shown here come from a woman aged 18-35 years in good health and CMV-seropositive. Both conserved end residues are trimmed from each CDR3. The order of the fields is V gene, J gene, CDR3 protein.

>TRBV5-1|TRBJ1-4
ASSRYRGTNEKLF
>TRBV6-5|TRBJ1-1
ASSYTLDTEAF
>TRBV27|TRBJ2-2
ASSPWTGINTGELF
>TRBV6-5|TRBJ2-2
ASRDGGPNTGELF
>TRBV30|TRBJ2-7
AWENREKPYEQY
>TRBV6-6|TRBJ2-7
ASRLLSAYEQY
>TRBV5-1|TRBJ1-2
ASSSTGGKDGYT
>TRBV7-9|TRBJ1-2
ASSLTGLNYGYT
>TRBV5-6|TRBJ2-5
ASSPTGTVQETQY
>TRBV19|TRBJ1-4
ASSVGHLATNEKLF
>TRBV6-5|TRBJ1-2
ASSYSIGTGNGYT
>TRBV30|TRBJ2-7
AGRTSGRVGYEQY
>TRBV5-1|TRBJ2-7
ASSLTAQAYEQY
>TRBV30|TRBJ1-1
AWTGRQFYTEAF
>TRBV6-1|TRBJ1-2
ASSERTGKMQYT
>TRBV7-2|TRBJ2-5
ASTLQGVFGETQY
>TRBV6-6|TRBJ1-1
ASSFSGPRGTEAF
>TRBV7-3|TRBJ2-3
ASSIGGEVTDTQY
>TRBV28|TRBJ1-5
ASSVRQGSNQPQH
>TRBV28|TRBJ1-2
ASSLVSGGYT
>TRBV19|TRBJ2-2
ASSISGEGTGELF
>TRBV21-1|TRBJ2-4
ASSKPGTSGVLAKNIQY
>TRBV27|TRBJ1-2
ASSSYRDNGYT
>TRBV30|TRBJ2-3
AWSPPQGALPGTQY
>TRBV18|TRBJ2-1
ASSPSREGF
>TRBV6-1|TRBJ2-4
ASSEGLEAGSSLAKNIQY
>TRBV29-1|TRBJ1-3
SADRGGNTIY
>TRBV27|TRBJ2-7
ASSTRPTGYTYEQY
>TRBV6-7|TRBJ2-3
ASSYSRLTDTQY
>TRBV5-5|TRBJ2-2
ASSGRTGSDGELF
>TRBV7-9|TRBJ1-4
ASSLVSGQRNEKLF
>TRBV11-1|TRBJ1-2
ASSLSGQTANYGYT
>TRBV6-6|TRBJ1-2
ASEQTPSYGYT
>TRBV28|TRBJ1-1
ASRGLAGGDTEAF
>TRBV29-1|TRBJ2-7
SGRDRHHEQY
>TRBV29-1|TRBJ2-3
SVDWTSSTDTQY
>TRBV11-2|TRBJ1-1
ASSSRRRGGEAF
>TRBV7-2|TRBJ2-1
ASSRSRRYNEQF
>TRBV21-1|TRBJ2-2
ASSSLDRVSRTGELF
>TRBV11-2|TRBJ2-3
ASSFVKDRVKADTQY
>TRBV28|TRBJ1-2
AHRDQGYGYT
>TRBV28|TRBJ1-1
ATAQGQLDNTEAF
>TRBV7-2|TRBJ2-3
ASSLRGSDTQY
>TRBV13|TRBJ2-5
ASSLGRAGDETQY
>TRBV28|TRBJ1-5
ASSLAPRAGDQPQH
>TRBV6-1|TRBJ1-5
ASSEWSGGITQPQH
>TRBV6-4|TRBJ2-3
ASADGSGGGTDTQY
>TRBV18|TRBJ2-3
ASSPVGTGGNTQY
>TRBV30|TRBJ2-7
AWSVGTGGYEQY
>TRBV7-3|TRBJ2-3
ASSLTGAGGPGDTQY
>TRBV5-1|TRBJ2-1
ASSLASGGNNEQF
>TRBV4-3|TRBJ2-3
ASSRLAANTDTQY